Following are 7 T cell receptor beta chains from one sample sequenced in a study of cytomegalovirus exposure and HLA in healthy donors. TCRdb's copy holds only in-frame clones and misses some; the assay was immunoSEQ multiplex PCR. This sample has roughly 190,000 clones, with roughly 86% found just once. Sequencing input: PBMCs. All receptors come from a young man in good health and CMV-seropositive.

The chain links TRBV5-4 to TRBJ2-7, with D hard to call. The V end was cut by 4 bases, the J end by 4 bases, with 24 bases between. The germline CDR1 and CDR2 sequences are SGHNT and YYREEE (reference sequence). The CDR3 totals 17 residues. CDR3 region: CASSPKVKSRGLYEQYF. The DNA of the CDR3 is TGTGCCAGCAGCCCGAAAGTTAAGTCGAGAGGCCTATACGAGCAGTACTTC.

V and J are TRBV13 and TRBJ2-1, with 11 positions matching TRBD2. Germline V gene sequence: CDR1 PRHDT, CDR2 FYEKMQ (reference sequence). CDR3 length: 18 amino acids. With 0 bases clipped from V and 4 bases from J, the junction kept 8 bases outside the gene matches. CDR3 in DNA: TGTGCCAGCAGCTTAGGCTGGGCTAGCGGGAGGTTATACAATGAGCAGTTCTTC. Protein: CASSLGWASGRLYNEQFF.

CDR3 in amino acids: CASSRVGSYSNQPQHF. The CDR3 DNA sequence: TGCGCCAGCAGCCGAGTTGGAAGCTATAGCAATCAGCCCCAGCATTTT. The rearrangement uses TRBV4-1 and TRBJ1-5; D is undetermined. Trimming shortened V by 4 bases and J by 0 bases, and 13 bases separated the two germline ends. This CDR3 has 16 amino acids. CDR1 is MGHRA and CDR2 is YSYEKL in the germline V gene.

The chain uses TRBV27 and TRBJ2-1, with D tentatively TRBD2 (5 bases). The germline gives CDR1 MNHEY, CDR2 SMNVEV (reference sequence). Between the trimmed V and J ends, which lost 7 bases and 9 bases, there was a span of 22 bases. The CDR3 runs 15 residues. The CDR3 protein is CASTGKDSPAAEQFF. The CDR3 DNA is TGTGCCAGCACCGGAAAGGACTCCCCGGCCGCTGAGCAGTTCTTC.

The chain couples TRBV6-5 to TRBJ2-2; 8 nucleotides line up with TRBD1. The CDR3 extends over 15 amino acids. Trimming at V came to 0 bases and at J to 8 bases, leaving 5 bases not matched to a gene. CDR1 and CDR2 from the germline V gene are MNHEY and SVGAGI. This CDR3 reads CASSYSTGGVGELFF. The CDR3 DNA reads TGTGCCAGCAGTTACTCTACAGGGGGAGTTGGGGAGCTGTTTTTT.

In regard to this clone: The same CDR3 arises from other DNA sequences in this sample as well. The chain recombines TRBV5-1 with TRBJ1-1; D not resolved. V lost 4 bases to trimming and J lost 1 base, with 8 bases between them. The germline gives CDR1 SGHRS, CDR2 YFSETQ. The CDR3 has 13 amino acids. The CDR3 is CASSSTANTEAFF. As DNA, the CDR3 is TGCGCCAGCAGCAGTACAGCGAACACTGAAGCTTTCTTT. Filled out from reference TRBV5-1 and TRBJ1-1, the complete variable domain reads KAGVTQTPRYLIKTRGQQVTLSCSPISGHRSVSWYQQTPGQGLQFLFEYFSETQRNKGNFPGRFSGRQFSNSRSEMNVSTLELGDSALYLCASSSTANTEAFFGQGTRLTVV.

The CDR3 protein is CASSLVGFGTGYQEQYF. Here the CDR3 DNA reads TGTGCCAGCAGCTTAGTGGGTTTCGGGACAGGTTATCAAGAGCAGTACTTC. The chain carries TRBV11-3 and TRBJ2-7; TRBD1 matches at 8 bases. CDR1 SGHNT and CDR2 YENEEA come from the germline V gene. There are 17 residues in the CDR3. The V and J ends lost 1 base and 7 bases, in that order; junction bases with no gene match: 15.